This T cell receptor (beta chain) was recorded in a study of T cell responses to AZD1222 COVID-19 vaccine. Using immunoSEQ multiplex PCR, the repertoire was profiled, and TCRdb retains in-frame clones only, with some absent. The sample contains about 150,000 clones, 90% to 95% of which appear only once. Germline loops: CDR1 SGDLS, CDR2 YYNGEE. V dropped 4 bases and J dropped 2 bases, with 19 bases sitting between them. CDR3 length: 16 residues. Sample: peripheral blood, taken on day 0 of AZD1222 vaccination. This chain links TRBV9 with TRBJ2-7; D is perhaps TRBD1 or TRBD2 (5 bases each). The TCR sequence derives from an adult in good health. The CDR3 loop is CASSLAGTQAAYEQYF. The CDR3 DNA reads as TGTGCCAGCAGCCTAGCCGGGACGCAAGCCGCCTACGAGCAGTACTTC.